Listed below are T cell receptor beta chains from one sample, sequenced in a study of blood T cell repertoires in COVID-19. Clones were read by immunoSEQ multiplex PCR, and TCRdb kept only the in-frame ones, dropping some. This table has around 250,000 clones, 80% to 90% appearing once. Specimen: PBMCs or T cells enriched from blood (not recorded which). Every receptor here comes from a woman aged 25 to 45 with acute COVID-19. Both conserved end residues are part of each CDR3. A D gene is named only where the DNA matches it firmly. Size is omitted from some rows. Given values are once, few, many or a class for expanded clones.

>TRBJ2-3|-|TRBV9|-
TGTGCCAGCAGCGTAGCGGACAATGATTTCACAGATACGCAGTATTTT
CASSVADNDFTDTQYF
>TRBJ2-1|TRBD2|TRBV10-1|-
TGCGCCAGCAGTCCCGGGACTAATCGTGAGCAGTTCTTC
CASSPGTNREQFF
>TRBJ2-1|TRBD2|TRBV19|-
TGTGCCAGTAGCCCCCAGCGGGGCCCTAATGAGCAGTTCTTC
CASSPQRGPNEQFF
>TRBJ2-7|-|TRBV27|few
TGTGCCAGCAGTTTTGTGGGGGCCGGTCCCGAGCAGTACTTC
CASSFVGAGPEQYF
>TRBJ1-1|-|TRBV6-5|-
TGTGCCAGCAGTTCAGTCCAGAACACTGAAGCTTTCTTT
CASSSVQNTEAFF
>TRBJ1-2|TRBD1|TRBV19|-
TGTGCCAGTAGTACCGGACAGGGTAACTATGGCTACACCTTC
CASSTGQGNYGYTF
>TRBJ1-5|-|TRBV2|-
TGTGCCAGCAGTGAATTGTCTGGGGGAGGGAGCAATCAGCCCCAGCATTTT
CASSELSGGGSNQPQHF
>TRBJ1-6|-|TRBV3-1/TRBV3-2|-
TGTGCCAGCAGCCAAGTTGAGAATTCACCCCTCCACTTT
CASSQVENSPLHF
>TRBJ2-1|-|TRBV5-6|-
TGTGCCAGCAGCGATGGGACGGCGGGGGAGCAGTTCTTC
CASSDGTAGEQFF
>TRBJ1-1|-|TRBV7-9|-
TGTGCCAGCAGTTCAGGGTTGATGAACACTGAAGCTTTCTTT
CASSSGLMNTEAFF
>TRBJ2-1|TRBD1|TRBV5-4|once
TGTGCCAGCAGTCAGGGACAGGGAGTAAACAATGAGCAGTTCTTC
CASSQGQGVNNEQFF
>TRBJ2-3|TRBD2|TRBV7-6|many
TGTGCCAGCAGCCCCCCGGGACTAGCGGAACGAGATACGCAGTATTTT
CASSPPGLAERDTQYF
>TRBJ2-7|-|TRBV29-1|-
TGCAGCGGTAAGGACGGGAGCTCCTACGAGCAGTACTTC
CSGKDGSSYEQYF
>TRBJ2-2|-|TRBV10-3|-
TGTGCCATCAGTGAAGGCACAGGGGGGGGCACCGGGGAGCTGTTTTTT
CAISEGTGGGTGELFF
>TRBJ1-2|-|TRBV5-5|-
TGTGCCAGCAGCTTGGGGGCGTATGGCTACACCTTC
CASSLGAYGYTF
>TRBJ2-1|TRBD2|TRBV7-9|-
TGTGCCAGCAGCGAAACTAGCGGGTGGCACAATGAGCAGTTCTTC
CASSETSGWHNEQFF
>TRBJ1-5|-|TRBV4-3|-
TGCGCCAGCAGCCAAGTATCTTCCGCGGATCAGCCCCAGCATTTT
CASSQVSSADQPQHF
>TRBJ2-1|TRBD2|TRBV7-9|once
TGTGCCAGCAGCTTAAGGCGGGAGAGATACAATGAGCAGTTCTTC
CASSLRRERYNEQFF
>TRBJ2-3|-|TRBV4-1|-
TGCGCCAGCAGCCCCCGCCCTAGTCCTAGCTCCAGCACAGATACGCAGTATTTT
CASSPRPSPSSSTDTQYF
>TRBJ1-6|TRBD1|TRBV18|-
TGTGCCAGCACAGGGGGGAATAATTCACCCCTCCACTTT
CASTGGNNSPLHF
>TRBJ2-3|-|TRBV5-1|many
TGCGCCAGCAGCTCCCAGGGCACAGATACGCAGTATTTT
CASSSQGTDTQYF
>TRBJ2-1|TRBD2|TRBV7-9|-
TGTGCCAGCAGCCCCCATAGCGGGAGGGCCTACAATGAGCAGTTCTTC
CASSPHSGRAYNEQFF
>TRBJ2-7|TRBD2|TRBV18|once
TGTGCCAGCTCACCGGGGCGGGAGTTCTACGAGCAGTACTTC
CASSPGREFYEQYF
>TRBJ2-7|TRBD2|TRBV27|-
TGTGCCAGCAGTTTCTCCTTCCGGCGGGAGGAATACGAGCAGTACTTC
CASSFSFRREEYEQYF
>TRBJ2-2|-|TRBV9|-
TGTGCCAGCAGCGTATCTCAGGGTTACACCGGGGAGCTGTTTTTT
CASSVSQGYTGELFF
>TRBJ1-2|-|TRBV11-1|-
TGTGCCAGCAGCCAAAACAGGGATGGCTACACCTTC
CASSQNRDGYTF
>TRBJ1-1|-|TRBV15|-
TGTGCCACCAGCAGAGTGTCGGGAAACACTGAAGCTTTCTTT
CATSRVSGNTEAFF
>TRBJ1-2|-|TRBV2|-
TGTGCCAGCAGAGACAAAGCAGCTAATGGCTACACCTTC
CASRDKAANGYTF
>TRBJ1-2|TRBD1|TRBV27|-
TGTGCCAGCACCTCTCTGGTAGACAGGGTAATGGGCTACACCTTC
CASTSLVDRVMGYTF
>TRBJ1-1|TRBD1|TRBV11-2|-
TGTGCCAGCAGCTTAGATAGGCGACAGGGGAGCACTGAAGCTTTCTTT
CASSLDRRQGSTEAFF
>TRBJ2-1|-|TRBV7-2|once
TGTGCCAGCAGCTTACGGGTAGCGCCGAGCTCCTACAATGAGCAGTTCTTC
CASSLRVAPSSYNEQFF
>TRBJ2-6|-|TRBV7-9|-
TGTGCCAGCAGCTTAGGACGGAGCTCTGGGGCCAACGTCCTGACTTTC
CASSLGRSSGANVLTF
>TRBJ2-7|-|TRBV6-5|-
TGTGCCAGCAGTTATGGTCTAGCGAATTACGAGCAGTACTTC
CASSYGLANYEQYF
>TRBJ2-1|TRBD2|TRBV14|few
TGTGCCAGCAGCCAAGATGCGAGCGGGGCATACAATGAGCAGTTCTTC
CASSQDASGAYNEQFF
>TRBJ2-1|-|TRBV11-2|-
TGTGCCAGCAGCCGGGGAAGCGGCAATGAGCAGTTCTTC
CASSRGSGNEQFF
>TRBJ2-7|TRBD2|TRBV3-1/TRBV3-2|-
TGTGCCAGCAGCCAAGATCTACTAGCGGGGGACTACGAGCAGTACTTC
CASSQDLLAGDYEQYF